The T cell receptor beta chain described here comes from a study of T cell clonality in common variable immunodeficiency. Overall study results and limits: CVID subjects had higher TCRbeta clonality than healthy controls, most marked in about a third. Patient heterogeneity in the CVID cohort limited correlations between repertoire features and clinical complications.

This clone was observed many times. Its antigen is not identified. Read coverage stops 3 residues before the CDR3 terminus; the germline J gene supplies the remainder. Clones were sequenced by immunoSEQ multiplex PCR, and TCRdb holds only the in-frame ones, with some missing. There are about 44,000 clones in the sample, none observed a single time. Looked up from germline, CDR1 is MNHEY and CDR2 is SVGEGT. V gave up 7 bases and J gave up 9 bases, with 16 bases separating them. This CDR3 region has 14 residues. This chain links TRBV6-2 or TRBV6-3 with TRBJ1-6, with D tentatively TRBD1 (6 bases). The sequencing input was peripheral blood mononuclear cells. The source is a person aged 18-70 years in good health. The CDR3 sequence is CASTARTEGSPLHF. The DNA read from the CDR3 is TGTGCCAGCACCGCGCGGACAGAGGGTTCACCC.